Only a few counts were recorded for the clone carrying this T cell receptor (beta chain). Its antigen is unidentified. The CDR3 covers 14 residues. CDR1 and CDR2 from the germline V gene are SGHRS and YFSETQ. Trimming removed 0 bases from V and 4 bases from J; junction bases left unmatched: 3. This entry belongs to a study of vaccination effects on CD4 cells after COVID-19. Study context: PBMC cultures contained about 2 million cells per well, around 9.7 IU/ml IL-2 and around 9.9 ug/ml peptides.

General study points: In the late period after vaccination, infection- and vaccine-induced clones contracted markedly.

The repertoire was sequenced with immunoSEQ multiplex PCR; TCRdb's copy has only in-frame clones and lacks some. The sample has roughly 50,000 clones, 50% to 70% seen once. Between days 9 and 11 of culture, CD4+ T cells were separated out. The vaccine recipients had no prior SARS-CoV-2 infection, with negative nucleocapsid antibodies. Researchers swapped half the medium for IL-2 medium on both days 3 and 7. This rearrangement joins TRBV5-1 to TRBJ1-2; TRBD1 agrees at 7 bases. The receptor was isolated from a human donor who received a COVID-19 vaccine. The input for sequencing was CD4+ T cells from PBMCs cultured without peptide, taken before COVID-19 vaccination. The CDR3 loop is CASSLGDRVYGYTF. The CDR3 DNA reads as TGCGCCAGCAGCTTGGGCGACAGGGTCTATGGCTACACCTTC.